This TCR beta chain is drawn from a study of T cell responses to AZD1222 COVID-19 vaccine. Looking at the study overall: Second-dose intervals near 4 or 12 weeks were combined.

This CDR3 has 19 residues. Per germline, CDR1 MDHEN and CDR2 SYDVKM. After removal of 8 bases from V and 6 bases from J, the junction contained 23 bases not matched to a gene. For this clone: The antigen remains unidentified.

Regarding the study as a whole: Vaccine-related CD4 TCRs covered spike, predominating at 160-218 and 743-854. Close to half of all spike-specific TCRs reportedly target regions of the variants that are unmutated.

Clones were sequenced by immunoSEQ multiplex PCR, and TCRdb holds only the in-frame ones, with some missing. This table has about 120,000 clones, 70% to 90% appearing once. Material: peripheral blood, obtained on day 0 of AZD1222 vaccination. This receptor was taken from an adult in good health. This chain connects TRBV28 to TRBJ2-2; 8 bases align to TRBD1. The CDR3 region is CASHKGQVNRKIASGELFF. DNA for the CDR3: TGTGCCAGCCACAAGGGACAGGTCAACCGAAAAATAGCGTCCGGGGAGCTGTTTTTT.